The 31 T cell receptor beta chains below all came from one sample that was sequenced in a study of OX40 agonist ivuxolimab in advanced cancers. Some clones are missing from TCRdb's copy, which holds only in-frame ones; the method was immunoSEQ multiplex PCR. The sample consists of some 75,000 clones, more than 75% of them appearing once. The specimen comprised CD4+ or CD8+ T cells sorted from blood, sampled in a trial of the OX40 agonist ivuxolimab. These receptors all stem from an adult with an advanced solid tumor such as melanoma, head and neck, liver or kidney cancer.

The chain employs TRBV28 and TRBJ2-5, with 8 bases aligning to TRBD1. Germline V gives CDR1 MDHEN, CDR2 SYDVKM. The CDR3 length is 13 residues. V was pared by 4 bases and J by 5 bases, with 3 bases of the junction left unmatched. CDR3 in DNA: TGTGCCAGCAGTTCGGACAGGGCGGAGACCCAGTACTTC. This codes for CASSSDRAETQYF.

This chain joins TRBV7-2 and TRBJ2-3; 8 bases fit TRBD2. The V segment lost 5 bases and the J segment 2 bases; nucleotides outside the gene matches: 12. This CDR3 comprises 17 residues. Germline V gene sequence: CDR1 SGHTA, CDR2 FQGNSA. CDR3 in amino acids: CASSPWGAGGPTDTQYF. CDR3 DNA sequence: TGTGCCAGCAGCCCCTGGGGGGCGGGGGGCCCCACAGATACGCAGTATTTT.

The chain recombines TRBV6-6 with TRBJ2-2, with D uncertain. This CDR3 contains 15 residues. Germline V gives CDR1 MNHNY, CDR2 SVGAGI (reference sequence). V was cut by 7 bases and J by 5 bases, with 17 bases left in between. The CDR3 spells CASTMVERRTGELFF. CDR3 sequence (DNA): TGTGCCAGCACCATGGTTGAGCGACGGACCGGGGAGCTGTTTTTT.

The CDR3 DNA reads as TGTGCCACCAGCAGAGAGGAAGCAGGGACCGGGGAGCTGTTTTTT. Protein: CATSREEAGTGELFF. The chain employs TRBV15 and TRBJ2-2; the D gene is possibly TRBD1 (5 bases). V lost 0 bases, J lost 5 bases, and 10 bases lay in between. CDR1 and CDR2 from the germline V gene are LNHNV and YYDKDF (reference sequence). CDR3 length: 15 residues.

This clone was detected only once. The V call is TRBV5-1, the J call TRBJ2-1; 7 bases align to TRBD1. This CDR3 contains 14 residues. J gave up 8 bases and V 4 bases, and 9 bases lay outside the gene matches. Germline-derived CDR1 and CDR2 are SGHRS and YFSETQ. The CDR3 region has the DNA TGCGCCAGCAGCCTTGGGACAGACGGCGATGAGCAGTTCTTC. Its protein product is CASSLGTDGDEQFF. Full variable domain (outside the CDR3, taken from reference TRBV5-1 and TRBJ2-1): KAGVTQTPRYLIKTRGQQVTLSCSPISGHRSVSWYQQTPGQGLQFLFEYFSETQRNKGNFPGRFSGRQFSNSRSEMNVSTLELGDSALYLCASSLGTDGDEQFFGPGTRLTVL.

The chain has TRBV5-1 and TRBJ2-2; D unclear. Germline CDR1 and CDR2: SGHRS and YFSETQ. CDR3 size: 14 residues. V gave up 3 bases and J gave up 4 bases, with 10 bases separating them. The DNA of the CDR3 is TGCGCCAGCAGCTCCGGCACGAGCACCGGGGAGCTGTTTTTT. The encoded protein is CASSSGTSTGELFF.

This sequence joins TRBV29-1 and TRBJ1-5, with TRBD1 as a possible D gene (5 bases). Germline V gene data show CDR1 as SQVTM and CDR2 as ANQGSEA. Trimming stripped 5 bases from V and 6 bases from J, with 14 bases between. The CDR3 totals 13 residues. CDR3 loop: CSVLSGLGQPQHF. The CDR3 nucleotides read TGCAGCGTTCTTTCAGGGCTGGGTCAGCCCCAGCATTTT.

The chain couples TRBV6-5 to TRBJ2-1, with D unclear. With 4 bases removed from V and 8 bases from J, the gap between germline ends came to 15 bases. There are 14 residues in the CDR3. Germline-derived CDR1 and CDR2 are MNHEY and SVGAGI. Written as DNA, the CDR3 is TGTGCCAGCAGTTCCCGATATCCCCGGTATGAGCAGTTCTTC. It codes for CASSSRYPRYEQFF.

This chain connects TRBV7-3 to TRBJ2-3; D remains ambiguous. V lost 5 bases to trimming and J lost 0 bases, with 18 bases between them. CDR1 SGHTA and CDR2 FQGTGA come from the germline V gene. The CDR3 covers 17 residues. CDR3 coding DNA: TGTGCCAGCAGCCCATTCACCCGGGCCGCCAGCACAGATACGCAGTATTTT. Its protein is CASSPFTRAASTDTQYF. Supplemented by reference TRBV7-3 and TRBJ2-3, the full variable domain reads GAGVSQTPSNKVTEKGKYVELRCDPISGHTALYWYRQSLGQGPEFLIYFQGTGAADDSGLPNDRFFAVRPEGSVSTLKIQRTERGDSAVYLCASSPFTRAASTDTQYFGPGTRLTVL.

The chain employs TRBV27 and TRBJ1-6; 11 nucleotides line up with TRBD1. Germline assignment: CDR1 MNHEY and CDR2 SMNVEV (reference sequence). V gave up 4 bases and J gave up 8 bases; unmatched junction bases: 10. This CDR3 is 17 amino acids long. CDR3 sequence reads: CASSSPAPGQGDSPLHF. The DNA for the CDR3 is TGTGCCAGCAGTTCCCCTGCCCCGGGACAGGGGGATTCACCCCTCCACTTT.

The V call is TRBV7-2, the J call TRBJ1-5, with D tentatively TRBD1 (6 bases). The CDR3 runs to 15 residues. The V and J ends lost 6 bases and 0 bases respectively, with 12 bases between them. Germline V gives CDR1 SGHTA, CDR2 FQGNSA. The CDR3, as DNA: TGTGCCAGCAGGAGGGCAGGGGATAGCAATCAGCCCCAGCATTTT. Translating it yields CASRRAGDSNQPQHF.

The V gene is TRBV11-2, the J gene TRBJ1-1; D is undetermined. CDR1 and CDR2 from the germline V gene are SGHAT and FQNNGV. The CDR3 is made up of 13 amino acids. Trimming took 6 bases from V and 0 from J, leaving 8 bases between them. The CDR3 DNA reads TGTGCCAGCAGTATAGACCTGAACACTGAAGCTTTCTTT. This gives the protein CASSIDLNTEAFF.

CDR3 bases: TGCGCCAGCGGCCAGGGCTCGGGGGATGAAAAACTGTTTTTT. It specifies CASGQGSGDEKLFF. This chain links TRBV5-1 with TRBJ1-4; D is perhaps TRBD1 (5 bases). V gave up 7 bases and J gave up 6 bases, with 16 bases separating them. There are 14 residues in the CDR3. Germline-derived CDR1 and CDR2 are SGHRS and YFSETQ.

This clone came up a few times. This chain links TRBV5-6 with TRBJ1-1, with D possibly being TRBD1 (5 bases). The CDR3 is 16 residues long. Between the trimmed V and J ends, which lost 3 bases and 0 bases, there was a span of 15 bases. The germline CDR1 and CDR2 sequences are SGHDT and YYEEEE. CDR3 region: CASSWQGRSVNTEAFF. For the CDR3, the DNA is TGTGCCAGCAGCTGGCAGGGACGGTCTGTGAACACTGAAGCTTTCTTT. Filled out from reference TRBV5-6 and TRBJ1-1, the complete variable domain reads DAGVTQSPTHLIKTRGQQVTLRCSPKSGHDTVSWYQQALGQGPQFIFQYYEEEERQRGNFPDRFSGHQFPNYSSELNVNALLLGDSALYLCASSWQGRSVNTEAFFGQGTRLTVV.

This chain's CDR3 is CASGQGKRYTGELFF. In DNA, the CDR3 is TGTGCCAGCGGACAGGGGAAAAGGTACACCGGGGAGCTGTTTTTT. The V and J genes are TRBV28 and TRBJ2-2; 9 bases match TRBD1. Germline lookup yields CDR1 MDHEN and CDR2 SYDVKM. The CDR3 covers 15 residues. V shed 8 bases and J 3 bases; nucleotides not matched to a gene: 7.

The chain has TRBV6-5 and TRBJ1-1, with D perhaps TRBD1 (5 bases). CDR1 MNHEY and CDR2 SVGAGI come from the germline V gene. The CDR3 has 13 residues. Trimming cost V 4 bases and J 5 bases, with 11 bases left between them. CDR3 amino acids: CASSSQGWTEAFF. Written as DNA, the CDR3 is TGTGCCAGCAGTTCCCAGGGTTGGACTGAAGCTTTCTTT.

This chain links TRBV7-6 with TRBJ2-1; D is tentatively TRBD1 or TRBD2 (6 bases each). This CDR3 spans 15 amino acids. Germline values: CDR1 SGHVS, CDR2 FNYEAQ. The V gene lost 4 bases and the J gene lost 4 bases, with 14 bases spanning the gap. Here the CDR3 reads CASSSYGGKYNEQFF. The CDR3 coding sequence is TGTGCCAGCAGCTCATACGGGGGCAAGTACAATGAGCAGTTCTTC. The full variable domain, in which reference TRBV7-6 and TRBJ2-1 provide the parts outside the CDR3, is GAGVSQSPRYKVTKRGQDVALRCDPISGHVSLYWYRQALGQGPEFLTYFNYEAQQDKSGLPNDRFSAERPEGSISTLTIQRTEQRDSAMYRCASSSYGGKYNEQFFGPGTRLTVL.

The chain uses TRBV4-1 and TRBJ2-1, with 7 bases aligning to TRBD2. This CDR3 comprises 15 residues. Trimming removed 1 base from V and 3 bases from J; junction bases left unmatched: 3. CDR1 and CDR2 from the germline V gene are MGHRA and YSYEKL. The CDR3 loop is CASSQGTSSYNEQFF. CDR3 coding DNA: TGCGCCAGCAGCCAAGGGACTAGTAGCTACAATGAGCAGTTCTTC.

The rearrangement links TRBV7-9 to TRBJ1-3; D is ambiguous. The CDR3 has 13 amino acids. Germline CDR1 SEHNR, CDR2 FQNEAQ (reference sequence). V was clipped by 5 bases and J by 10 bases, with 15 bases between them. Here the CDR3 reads CASSQAQDTTIYF. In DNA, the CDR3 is TGTGCCAGCAGCCAAGCCCAAGACACGACCATATATTTT.

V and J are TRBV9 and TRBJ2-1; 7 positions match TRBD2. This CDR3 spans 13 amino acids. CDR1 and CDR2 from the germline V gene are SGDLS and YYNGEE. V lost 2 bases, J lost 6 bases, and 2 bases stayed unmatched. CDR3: CASSVVAGNEQFF. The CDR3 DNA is TGTGCCAGCAGCGTTGTAGCGGGCAATGAGCAGTTCTTC.

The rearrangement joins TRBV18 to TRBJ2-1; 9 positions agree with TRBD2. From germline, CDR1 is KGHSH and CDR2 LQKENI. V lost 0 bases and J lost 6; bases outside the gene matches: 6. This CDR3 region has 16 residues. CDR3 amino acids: CASSPPAGGGTNEQFF. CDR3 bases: TGTGCCAGCTCACCACCCGCGGGGGGGGGTACCAATGAGCAGTTCTTC.

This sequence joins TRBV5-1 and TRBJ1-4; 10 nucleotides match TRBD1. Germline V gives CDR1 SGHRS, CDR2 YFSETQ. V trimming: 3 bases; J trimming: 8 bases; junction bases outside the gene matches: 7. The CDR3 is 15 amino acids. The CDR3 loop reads CASSYDGTGDEKLFF. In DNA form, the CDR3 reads TGCGCCAGCAGCTACGACGGGACAGGGGACGAAAAACTGTTTTTT.

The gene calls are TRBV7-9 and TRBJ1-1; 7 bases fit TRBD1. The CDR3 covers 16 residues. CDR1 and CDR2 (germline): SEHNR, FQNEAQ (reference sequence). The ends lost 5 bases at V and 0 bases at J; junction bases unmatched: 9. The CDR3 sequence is CASSVRTGNMNTEAFF. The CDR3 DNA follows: TGTGCCAGCAGCGTAAGGACAGGTAATATGAACACTGAAGCTTTCTTT. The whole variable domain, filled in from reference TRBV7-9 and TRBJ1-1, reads DTGVSQNPRHKITKRGQNVTFRCDPISEHNRLYWYRQTLGQGPEFLTYFQNEAQLEKSRLLSDRFSAERPKGSFSTLEIQRTEQGDSAMYLCASSVRTGNMNTEAFFGQGTRLTVV.

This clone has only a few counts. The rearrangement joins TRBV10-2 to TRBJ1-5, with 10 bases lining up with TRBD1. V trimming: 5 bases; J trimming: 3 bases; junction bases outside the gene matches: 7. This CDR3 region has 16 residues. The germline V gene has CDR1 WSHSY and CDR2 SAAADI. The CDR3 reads CASSTTGTGANQPQHF. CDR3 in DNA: TGCGCCAGCAGTACTACCGGGACAGGGGCCAATCAGCCCCAGCATTTT.

CDR3 residues: CASSLGTGRFATNEKLFF. The CDR3 DNA reads as TGTGCCAGCAGCTTAGGGACAGGGAGGTTTGCAACTAATGAAAAACTGTTTTTT. The chain joins TRBV7-2 to TRBJ1-4; 8 nucleotides match TRBD1. Germline V gene sequence: CDR1 SGHTA, CDR2 FQGNSA. V was pared by 1 base and J by 0 bases, with 7 bases of the junction left unmatched. The CDR3 runs 18 residues.

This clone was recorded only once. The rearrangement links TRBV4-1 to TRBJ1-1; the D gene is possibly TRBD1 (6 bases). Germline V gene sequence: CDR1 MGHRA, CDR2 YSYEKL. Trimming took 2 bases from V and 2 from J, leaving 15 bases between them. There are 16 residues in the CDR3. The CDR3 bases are TGCGCCAGCAGCCAAATGACAGGCCTCGTTAACACTGAAGCTTTCTTT. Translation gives CASSQMTGLVNTEAFF.

The CDR3 reads CASSDGINEQYF. The CDR3 DNA is TGTGCCAGCAGTGACGGCATAAACGAGCAGTACTTC. This sequence joins TRBV2 and TRBJ2-7; no definite D call. Trimming took 3 bases from V and 5 from J, leaving 8 bases between them. Germline CDR1 reads SNHLY; CDR2 reads FYNNEI. The CDR3 totals 12 residues.

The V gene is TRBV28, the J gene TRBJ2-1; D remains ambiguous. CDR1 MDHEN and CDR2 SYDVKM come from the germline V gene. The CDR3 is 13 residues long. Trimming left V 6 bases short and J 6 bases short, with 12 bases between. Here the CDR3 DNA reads TGTGCCAGCAGCTACGACACCTTCAATGAGCAGTTCTTC. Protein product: CASSYDTFNEQFF.

CDR3 sequence: CASSQETGRTGELFF. The CDR3 nucleotides read TGCGCCAGCAGCCAAGAAACAGGGCGGACCGGGGAGCTGTTTTTT. The chain employs TRBV4-1 and TRBJ2-2; TRBD1 might be the D (6 bases). V was shortened by 0 bases and J by 5 bases, with 10 bases between the two germline ends. The V gene's germline CDR1 is MGHRA and CDR2 YSYEKL. The CDR3 length is 15 residues.

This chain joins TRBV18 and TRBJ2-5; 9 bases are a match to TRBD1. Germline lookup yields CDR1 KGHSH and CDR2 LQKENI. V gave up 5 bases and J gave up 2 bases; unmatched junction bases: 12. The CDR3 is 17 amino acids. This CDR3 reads CASSTTTGGAGQETQYF. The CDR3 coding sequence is TGTGCCAGCTCAACAACTACAGGGGGCGCGGGGCAAGAGACCCAGTACTTC.

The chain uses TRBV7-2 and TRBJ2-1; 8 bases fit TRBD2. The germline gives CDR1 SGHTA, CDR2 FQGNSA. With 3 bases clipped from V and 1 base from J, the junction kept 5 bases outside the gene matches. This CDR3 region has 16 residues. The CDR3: CASSFGGGLSYNEQFF. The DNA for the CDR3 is TGTGCCAGCAGCTTTGGCGGGGGGCTGTCCTACAATGAGCAGTTCTTC.